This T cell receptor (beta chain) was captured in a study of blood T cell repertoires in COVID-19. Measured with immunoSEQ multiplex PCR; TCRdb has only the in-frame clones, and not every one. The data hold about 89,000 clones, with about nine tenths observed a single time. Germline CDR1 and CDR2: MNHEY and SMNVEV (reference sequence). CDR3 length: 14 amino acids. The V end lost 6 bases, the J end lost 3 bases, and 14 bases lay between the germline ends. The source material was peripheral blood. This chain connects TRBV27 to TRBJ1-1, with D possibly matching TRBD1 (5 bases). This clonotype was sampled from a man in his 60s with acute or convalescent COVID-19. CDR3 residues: CASSPAPGHTEAFF. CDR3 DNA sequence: TGTGCCAGCAGCCCCGCACCAGGGCACACTGAAGCTTTCTTT.